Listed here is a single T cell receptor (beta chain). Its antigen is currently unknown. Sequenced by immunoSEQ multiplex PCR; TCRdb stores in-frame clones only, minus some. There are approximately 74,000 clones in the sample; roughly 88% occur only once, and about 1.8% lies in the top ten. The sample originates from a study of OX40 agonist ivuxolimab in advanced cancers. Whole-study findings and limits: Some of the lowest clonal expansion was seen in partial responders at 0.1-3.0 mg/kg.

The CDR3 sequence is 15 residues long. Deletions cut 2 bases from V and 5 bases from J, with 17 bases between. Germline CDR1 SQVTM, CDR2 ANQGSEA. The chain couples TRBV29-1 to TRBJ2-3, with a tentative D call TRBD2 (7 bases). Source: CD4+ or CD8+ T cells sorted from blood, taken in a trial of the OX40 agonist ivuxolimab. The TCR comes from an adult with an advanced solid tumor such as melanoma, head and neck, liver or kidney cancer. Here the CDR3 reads CSVERVGGAVDTQYF. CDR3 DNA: TGCAGCGTTGAAAGGGTGGGGGGGGCCGTAGATACGCAGTATTTT.